This T cell receptor (beta chain) was profiled in a study of blood T cells in healthy people across ages. The V end lost 7 bases, the J end lost 1 base, and 21 bases lay between the germline ends. The germline CDR1 and CDR2 sequences are SGHKS and YYEKEE (reference sequence). This CDR3 contains 17 residues. This clonotype was seen ten or more times. A J-beta primer mix and a sample-barcoded 5' primer were used in a second PCR of roughly 7 to 12 cycles. Each cDNA molecule was tagged by a template-switch adaptor that had 12 random nucleotides. Individual samples furnished no less than 2.5 million CDR3-containing paired-end reads apiece. TCRdb called the 5' RACE reads again in MiXCR, with one record for every CDR3 protein. This table holds just under 900,000 distinct CDR3 sequences, under 30% found once. The study drew donors from healthy Caucasian individuals in Russia aged about 6 to 90. Isolation per sample recovered at least 7 million PBMCs.

Sequenced input: blood. The V gene is TRBV5-5, the J gene TRBJ2-4; D gene ambiguous. The receptor comes from a woman of 80 years or more in good health. CDR3 in amino acids: CASPGIVVEMAKNIQYF. CDR3 sequence (DNA): TGTGCCAGCCCCGGAATAGTCGTCGAAATGGCCAAAAACATTCAGTACTTC.